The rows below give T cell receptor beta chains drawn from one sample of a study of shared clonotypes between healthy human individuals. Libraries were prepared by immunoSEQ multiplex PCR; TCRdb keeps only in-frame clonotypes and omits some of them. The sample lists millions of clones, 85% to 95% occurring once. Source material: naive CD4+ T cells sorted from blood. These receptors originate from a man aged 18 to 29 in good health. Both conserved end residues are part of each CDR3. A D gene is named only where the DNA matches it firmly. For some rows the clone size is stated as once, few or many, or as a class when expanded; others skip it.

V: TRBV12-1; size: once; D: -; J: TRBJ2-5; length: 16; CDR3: CASSFSPTGAPETQYF; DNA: TGTGCCAGCAGCTTTAGTCCCACGGGGGCCCCGGAGACCCAGTACTTC
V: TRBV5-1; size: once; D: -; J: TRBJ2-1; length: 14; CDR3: CASTRGPSELQQFF; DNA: TGCGCCAGCACCCGGGGACCCTCCGAACTCCAACAGTTCTTC
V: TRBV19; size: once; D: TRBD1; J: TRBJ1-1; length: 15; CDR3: CASTSTGGGNTEAFF; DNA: TGTGCCAGTACTTCTACAGGGGGTGGCAACACTGAAGCTTTCTTT
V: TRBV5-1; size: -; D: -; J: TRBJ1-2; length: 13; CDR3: CASSSVSGYGYTF; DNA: TGCGCCAGCAGCTCAGTCAGTGGGTATGGCTACACCTTC
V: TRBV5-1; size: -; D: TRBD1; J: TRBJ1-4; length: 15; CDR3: CASSLDGTGGQKLFF; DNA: TGCGCCAGCAGCTTGGATGGGACAGGGGGACAAAAACTGTTTTTT
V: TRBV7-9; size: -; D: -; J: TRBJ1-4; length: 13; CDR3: CASSRGVNEKLFF; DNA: TGTGCCAGCAGTCGGGGGGTTAATGAAAAACTGTTTTTT
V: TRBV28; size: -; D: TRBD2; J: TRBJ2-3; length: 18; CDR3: CASSLRPWSGASTDTQYF; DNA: TGTGCCAGCAGTTTACGCCCCTGGAGCGGGGCAAGCACAGATACGCAGTATTTT
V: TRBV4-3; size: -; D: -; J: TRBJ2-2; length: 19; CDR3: CASSQVFSGTPFGTGELFF; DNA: TGCGCCAGCAGCCAAGTCTTTTCCGGGACACCCTTTGGAACCGGGGAGCTGTTTTTT
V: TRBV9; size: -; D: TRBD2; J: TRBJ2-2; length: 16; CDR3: CASSVEGSGSTGELFF; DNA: TGTGCCAGCAGCGTAGAGGGAAGCGGGAGCACCGGGGAGCTGTTTTTT
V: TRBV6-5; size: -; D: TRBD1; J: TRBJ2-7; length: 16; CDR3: CASSYLGQGSSYEQYF; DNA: TGTGCCAGCAGTTACCTCGGACAGGGGAGCTCCTACGAGCAGTACTTC
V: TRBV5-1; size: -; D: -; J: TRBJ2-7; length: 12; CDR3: CASAWDSYEQYF; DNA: TGCGCCAGCGCATGGGACTCCTACGAGCAGTACTTC
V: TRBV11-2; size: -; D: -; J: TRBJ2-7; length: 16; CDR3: CASSLEGGKSSYEQYF; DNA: TGTGCCAGCAGCTTAGAAGGAGGCAAGAGCTCCTACGAGCAGTACTTC
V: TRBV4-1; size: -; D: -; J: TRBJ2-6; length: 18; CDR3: CASSLSAPLGGGANVLTF; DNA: TGCGCCAGCAGCCTCTCCGCGCCCCTGGGGGGTGGGGCCAACGTCCTGACTTTC
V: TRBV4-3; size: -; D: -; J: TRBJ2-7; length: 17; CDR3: CASNQDYILDLPYEQYF; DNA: TGCGCCAGCAACCAAGATTATATTTTAGACCTACCGTACGAGCAGTACTTC
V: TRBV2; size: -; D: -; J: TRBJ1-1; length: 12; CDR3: CASRVRGSEAFF; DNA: TGTGCCAGCAGAGTGAGGGGCTCTGAAGCTTTCTTT
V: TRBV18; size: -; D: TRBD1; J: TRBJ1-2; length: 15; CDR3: CASSPVTGGAYGYTF; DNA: TGTGCCAGCTCACCAGTGACAGGGGGCGCCTATGGCTACACCTTC
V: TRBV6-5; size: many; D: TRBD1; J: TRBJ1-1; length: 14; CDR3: CASSTQGAGTEAFF; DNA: TGTGCCAGCAGTACGCAGGGGGCGGGGACTGAAGCTTTCTTT
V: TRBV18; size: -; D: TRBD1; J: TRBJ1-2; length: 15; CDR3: CASSPQGTGIYGYTF; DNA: TGTGCCAGCTCACCACAAGGGACAGGGATCTATGGCTACACCTTC
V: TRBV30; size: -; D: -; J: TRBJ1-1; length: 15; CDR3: CAWSRKAAANTEAFF; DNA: TGTGCCTGGAGTCGAAAGGCGGCGGCGAACACTGAAGCTTTCTTT